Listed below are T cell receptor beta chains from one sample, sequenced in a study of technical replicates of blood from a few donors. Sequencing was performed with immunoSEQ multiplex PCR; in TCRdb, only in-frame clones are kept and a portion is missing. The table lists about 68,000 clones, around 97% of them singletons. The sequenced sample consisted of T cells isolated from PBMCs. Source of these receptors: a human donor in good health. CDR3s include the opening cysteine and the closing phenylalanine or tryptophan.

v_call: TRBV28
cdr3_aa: CASSADIEGAFF

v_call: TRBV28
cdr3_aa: CASSLNEKLFF

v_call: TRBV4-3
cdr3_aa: CASSQDLAGGFGNTIYF

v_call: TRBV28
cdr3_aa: CAIGGSSYEQYF

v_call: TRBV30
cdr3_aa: CAWSPVRGTGELFF

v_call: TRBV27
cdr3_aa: CASSLSRGSTEAFF

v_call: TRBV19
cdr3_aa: CASSAEQVWQPQHF

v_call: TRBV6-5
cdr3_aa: CASSYNRASGGEKLFF

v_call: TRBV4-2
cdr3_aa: CASSQGWHQETQYF

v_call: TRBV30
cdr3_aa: CAWRQGTEQFF

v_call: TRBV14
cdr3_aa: CASSQEFLGREFF

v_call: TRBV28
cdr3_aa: CASSLDREANQPQHF

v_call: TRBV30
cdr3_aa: CAWSLPALTGFF

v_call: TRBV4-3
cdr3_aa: CASSQVRESGNTIYF

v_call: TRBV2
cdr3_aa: CASGEARMTGSAFF